The following is a T cell receptor (beta chain) sequence with its context. Its specificity is unknown. Naive CD8 cells, CD45RO-negative and positively selected for CCR7, excluded terminally differentiated effector memory CD45RA+ cells. The CDR3 is made up of 13 amino acids. Germline CDR1 reads PRHDT; CDR2 reads FYEKMQ (reference sequence). Between the trimmed V and J ends, which lost 3 bases and 8 bases, there was a span of 11 bases. The record originates from a study of shared clonotypes between healthy human individuals. Overall study: Each donor had three CD4 naive, three CD4 memory, two CD8 naive and one CD8 memory plate. General observations from the study: Rarefaction gave evidence that sorted-subset sequencing remained incomplete despite large depth.

In the sorted-subset replicate PCRs, about 200 ng DNA, tens of thousands of T cell genomes, was used. The repertoire was sequenced with immunoSEQ multiplex PCR; TCRdb's copy has only in-frame clones and lacks some. The sample lists about 590,000 clones, just under 97% occurring once. This chain connects TRBV13 to TRBJ2-1, with a tentative D call TRBD1 (6 bases). Sequencing was done on a sample of naive CD8+ T cells sorted from blood. This receptor was obtained from a woman aged 25 to 39 in good health. This chain's CDR3 is CASSFGQFDEQFF. In DNA, the CDR3 is TGTGCCAGCAGCTTCGGACAGTTCGATGAGCAGTTCTTC. The entire variable domain, with the rest obtained from reference TRBV13 and TRBJ2-1, is as follows: AAGVIQSPRHLIKEKRETATLKCYPIPRHDTVYWYQQGPGQDPQFLISFYEKMQSDKGSIPDRFSAQQFSDYHSELNMSSLELGDSALYFCASSFGQFDEQFFGPGTRLTVL.